The 30 T cell receptor beta chains below all came from one sample that was sequenced in a study of cytomegalovirus exposure and HLA in healthy donors. PCR was performed using 60 Vbeta and 13 Jbeta primers. Assay used: immunoSEQ multiplex PCR; TCRdb lists only in-frame clones, some missing. The sample comprises 100,000 to 150,000 clones, roughly 80% of which are singletons, and roughly 7% rests with the top ten. What was sequenced was PBMCs. The receptor source for this set is a male donor in good health and CMV-seronegative.

This chain uses TRBV5-6 with TRBJ2-1; TRBD2 matches at 12 bases. The junction had 12 bases not matched to a gene; V was cut back by 2 bases and J by 3 bases. The CDR3 length is 19 residues. CDR1 and CDR2 from the germline V gene are SGHDT and YYEEEE. In DNA, the CDR3 is TGTGCCAGCAGCTTTAGGACTAGCGGGGCCTCCCCCTACTACAATGAGCAGTTCTTC. Residues: CASSFRTSGASPYYNEQFF.

This chain uses TRBV7-9 with TRBJ2-7; D is possibly TRBD1 (6 bases). The CDR3 covers 12 residues. The germline V gene has CDR1 SEHNR and CDR2 FQNEAQ (reference sequence). Trimming took off 1 base at V and 5 bases at J, with 6 bases between the two ends. The CDR3: CASSLGTDEQYF. DNA for the CDR3: TGTGCCAGCAGCTTAGGGACAGACGAGCAGTACTTC.

The V and J genes are TRBV27 and TRBJ2-3; 9 nucleotides match TRBD2. Unmatched junction bases numbered 13, after V lost 10 bases and J lost 8 bases. CDR1 MNHEY and CDR2 SMNVEV come from the germline V gene (reference sequence). This CDR3 contains 14 residues. The CDR3 DNA reads as TGTGCCACGGCTCTGGCGGGGGGGCATGGTACGCAGTATTTT. Translated: CATALAGGHGTQYF.

The gene calls are TRBV7-2 and TRBJ2-1; 8 bases line up with TRBD1. This CDR3 comprises 17 residues. Looked up from germline, CDR1 is SGHTA and CDR2 is FQGNSA. The V and J ends lost 5 bases and 8 bases, in that order; junction bases with no gene match: 17. The CDR3 is CASSRGSGGGNWDEQFF. The CDR3 bases are TGTGCCAGCAGCCGGGGATCAGGGGGCGGGAATTGGGATGAGCAGTTCTTC. Based on the CDR3 plus reference TRBV7-2 and TRBJ2-1, the full variable domain is GAGVSQSPSNKVTEKGKDVELRCDPISGHTALYWYRQSLGQGLEFLIYFQGNSAPDKSGLPSDRFSAERTGGSVSTLTIQRTQQEDSAVYLCASSRGSGGGNWDEQFFGPGTRLTVL.

This clone was picked up a small number of times. The genes are TRBV7-2 and TRBJ1-2; D gene ambiguous. This CDR3 is built from 10 residues. The germline gives CDR1 SGHTA, CDR2 FQGNSA. Trimming removed 8 bases from V and 8 bases from J, with 9 bases in between. The CDR3 spells CASVLGGYTF. CDR3 DNA sequence: TGTGCCAGCGTCCTCGGGGGCTACACCTTC.

The V and J genes are TRBV5-1 and TRBJ1-4, with 8 bases matching TRBD1. V trimming: 4 bases; J trimming: 3 bases; junction bases outside the gene matches: 11. In germline, CDR1 is SGHRS, CDR2 YFSETQ. CDR3 length equals 17 residues. The CDR3 region has the DNA TGCGCCAGCAGCGCTAGACAGGGGCGAAAACCTAATGAAAAACTGTTTTTT. This translates into CASSARQGRKPNEKLFF.

The chain couples TRBV5-1 to TRBJ1-1, with a weak D call TRBD1 (6 bases). Germline V gene data show CDR1 as SGHRS and CDR2 as YFSETQ. The CDR3 contains 15 residues. The ends were cut back, 2 bases at V and 2 bases at J, with 13 bases in the middle. CDR3 loop: CASSLIQGENTEAFF. For the CDR3, the DNA is TGCGCCAGCAGCTTAATACAGGGAGAAAACACTGAAGCTTTCTTT.

V and J are TRBV29-1 and TRBJ1-1; possibly TRBD1 for D (6 bases). This CDR3 has 14 residues. V shed 5 bases and J shed 0 bases, with 13 bases lying between them. Germline CDR1 SQVTM, CDR2 ANQGSEA. CDR3 amino acids: CSVQRGSLNTEAFF. In DNA form, the CDR3 reads TGCAGCGTTCAGAGGGGGAGCTTGAACACTGAAGCTTTCTTT.

The V and J genes are TRBV9 and TRBJ1-2; a weak D match, TRBD1 (6 bases). This CDR3 has 15 amino acids. The V gene's germline CDR1 is SGDLS and CDR2 YYNGEE. Trimming left V 0 bases short and J 4 bases short, with 13 bases between. CDR3 amino acids: CASSVEKDSIYGYTF. CDR3 nucleotide sequence: TGTGCCAGCAGCGTAGAGAAGGACAGCATCTATGGCTACACCTTC. Drawing the rest from reference TRBV9 and TRBJ1-2, the complete variable domain is DSGVTQTPKHLITATGQRVTLRCSPRSGDLSVYWYQQSLDQGLQFLIQYYNGEERAKGNILERFSAQQFPDLHSELNLSSLELGDSALYFCASSVEKDSIYGYTFGSGTRLTVV.

The gene calls are TRBV7-2 and TRBJ1-1, with a weak D call TRBD1 (5 bases). This CDR3 has 16 amino acids. The V and J ends lost 0 bases and 1 base respectively, with 12 bases between them. From germline, CDR1 is SGHTA and CDR2 FQGNSA. CDR3 coding DNA: TGTGCCAGCAGCTTAGCTGGACCAGGGCCGAACACTGAAGCTTTCTTT. This gives the protein CASSLAGPGPNTEAFF.

The rearrangement uses TRBV19 and TRBJ1-4; weak D call: TRBD1 (5 bases). Germline assignment: CDR1 LNHDA and CDR2 SQIVND (reference sequence). This CDR3 region has 15 residues. V was trimmed by 5 bases and J by 0 bases, leaving 10 bases between them. In DNA, the CDR3 is TGTGCCAGTAGTCTGAGACAGCCAACTAATGAAAAACTGTTTTTT. Protein sequence: CASSLRQPTNEKLFF.

This chain joins TRBV7-9 and TRBJ2-1; possibly TRBD1 for D (5 bases). Per germline, CDR1 SEHNR and CDR2 FQNEAQ (reference sequence). Trimming removed 0 bases from V and 8 bases from J, with 11 bases in between. This CDR3 has 14 residues. Here the CDR3 reads CASSLAHKGDEQFF. The CDR3, as DNA: TGTGCCAGCAGCTTAGCCCATAAAGGGGATGAGCAGTTCTTC.

This clone was observed once. The chain links TRBV14 to TRBJ2-1; 12 bases line up with TRBD2. The CDR3 contains 18 residues. Unmatched junction bases numbered 11, after V lost 1 base and J lost 7 bases. Germline V gene lookup returns CDR1 SGHDN and CDR2 FVKESK. CDR3 DNA sequence: TGTGCCAGCAGCCAAGCCCGGGCTAGCGGGGGGGCCAGGAATGAGCAGTTCTTC. Encoded protein: CASSQARASGGARNEQFF.

This chain links TRBV10-3 with TRBJ2-7; 10 bases are a match to TRBD1. CDR3 length equals 17 residues. J gave up 3 bases and V 2 bases, and 10 bases lay outside the gene matches. The germline CDR1 and CDR2 sequences are ENHRY and SYGVKD. This CDR3 is CAISENRRDRGDYEQYF. CDR3 sequence (DNA): TGTGCCATCAGTGAGAATCGCCGGGACAGGGGTGACTACGAGCAGTACTTC.

The chain uses TRBV6-5 and TRBJ2-7, with D unresolved. CDR1 and CDR2 from the germline V gene are MNHEY and SVGAGI. The V and J ends lost 0 bases and 7 bases respectively, with 4 bases between them. This CDR3 spans 11 amino acids. The CDR3 loop is CASSYSLEQYF. CDR3 coding DNA: TGTGCCAGCAGTTACTCGTTAGAGCAGTACTTC.

This chain joins TRBV30 and TRBJ2-1, with TRBD1 matching over 9 bases. This CDR3 spans 14 amino acids. The V and J ends lost 4 bases and 7 bases, in that order; junction bases with no gene match: 8. Germline assignment: CDR1 GTSNPN and CDR2 SVGIG (reference sequence). The CDR3 spells CAWTPGTGRNEQFF. The CDR3 region has the DNA TGTGCCTGGACTCCCGGGACAGGGAGGAATGAGCAGTTCTTC.

The chain links TRBV18 to TRBJ2-1, with TRBD1 matching over 11 bases. This CDR3 is 17 amino acids long. Per germline, CDR1 KGHSH and CDR2 LQKENI. Losses at the gene ends were 8 bases for V and 0 bases for J; bases not matched to a gene: 9. The CDR3 nucleotides are TGTGCCAGCGCCAGGGACAGGGGGGAATTCTCCTACAATGAGCAGTTCTTC. This codes for CASARDRGEFSYNEQFF.

This clone was recorded a few times. This rearrangement joins TRBV7-2 to TRBJ1-2; D possibly corresponds to TRBD1 (6 bases). The CDR3 spans 14 residues. With 1 base removed from V and 7 bases from J, the gap between germline ends came to 13 bases. Germline-derived CDR1 and CDR2 are SGHTA and FQGNSA. The chain's CDR3 is CASSLGWGGSGYTF. The CDR3 coding sequence is TGTGCCAGCAGCTTAGGGTGGGGGGGCTCTGGCTACACCTTC.

The chain combines TRBV30 with TRBJ2-1; 9 bases match TRBD2. The CDR3 consists of 13 residues. Germline V lookup: CDR1 GTSNPN, CDR2 SVGIG (reference sequence). V shed 6 bases, J shed 7 bases, and the junction held 7 bases outside the gene matches. This CDR3 reads CACLAGEVNEQFF. CDR3 DNA: TGTGCCTGCTTAGCGGGAGAGGTGAATGAGCAGTTCTTC.

The chain combines TRBV9 with TRBJ2-3; TRBD2 matches at 12 bases. In germline, CDR1 is SGDLS, CDR2 YYNGEE. The J segment lost 6 bases and the V segment lost 0 bases, leaving 11 bases of the junction unmatched. This CDR3 region has 18 residues. Written as DNA, the CDR3 is TGTGCCAGCAGCGTAGGATGGGCTAGCGGGAGGGCCGGGGATACGCAGTATTTT. Protein product: CASSVGWASGRAGDTQYF.

The rearrangement uses TRBV30 and TRBJ1-1; D ambiguous. The length of the CDR3 is 14 residues. The germline V gene encodes CDR1 GTSNPN and CDR2 SVGIG (reference sequence). Trimming stripped 1 base from V and 4 bases from J, with 13 bases between. The CDR3 is CAWSDSQRSTEAFF. In DNA, the CDR3 is TGTGCCTGGAGTGATTCCCAGAGGAGCACTGAAGCTTTCTTT.

The chain couples TRBV7-2 to TRBJ2-1; 9 nucleotides align to TRBD2. Germline loops: CDR1 SGHTA, CDR2 FQGNSA. J gave up 0 bases and V 1 base, and 4 bases lay outside the gene matches. CDR3 size: 17 residues. CDR3 protein: CASSLERGASSYNEQFF. CDR3 bases: TGTGCCAGCAGCTTAGAGCGGGGGGCGAGCTCCTACAATGAGCAGTTCTTC.

The chain couples TRBV7-8 to TRBJ2-5; TRBD2 matches 7 bases. The CDR3 length is 14 residues. The V and J ends lost 5 bases and 4 bases, in that order; junction bases with no gene match: 7. Germline values: CDR1 SGHVS, CDR2 FQNEAQ. CDR3 sequence reads: CASSPSGGGETQYF. The CDR3 coding sequence is TGTGCCAGCAGCCCCTCGGGAGGAGGAGAGACCCAGTACTTC.

CDR3 in amino acids: CASSATGGTDTQYF. DNA for the CDR3: TGTGCCAGCAGCGCAACAGGGGGCACAGATACGCAGTATTTT. This chain connects TRBV11-3 to TRBJ2-3; 7 positions match TRBD1. The CDR3 sequence is 14 residues long. Germline CDR1 and CDR2: SGHNT and YENEEA. The V gene end was trimmed by 5 bases and the J gene end by 1 base; junction bases not matched to a gene: 3.

V and J are TRBV7-2 and TRBJ2-2; TRBD2 is a possible D gene (5 bases). The CDR3 has 15 residues. With 5 bases removed from V and 5 bases from J, the gap between germline ends came to 15 bases. Germline assignment: CDR1 SGHTA and CDR2 FQGNSA. CDR3 nucleotide sequence: TGTGCCAGCAGCGACGAGCGGCCCCGAACCGGGGAGCTGTTTTTT. This gives the protein CASSDERPRTGELFF.

This chain connects TRBV28 to TRBJ2-7; 8 bases are shared with TRBD1. This CDR3 contains 15 residues. Germline V CDR1 and CDR2: MDHEN, SYDVKM. V shed 5 bases, J shed 4 bases, and the junction held 10 bases outside the gene matches. The CDR3 here is CASSTPGTGSYEQYF. Written as DNA, the CDR3 is TGTGCCAGCAGTACCCCCGGGACAGGTTCTTACGAGCAGTACTTC. Complete variable domain (other parts from reference TRBV28 and TRBJ2-7): DVKVTQSSRYLVKRTGEKVFLECVQDMDHENMFWYRQDPGLGLRLIYFSYDVKMKEKGDIPEGYSVSREKKERFSLILESASTNQTSMYLCASSTPGTGSYEQYFGPGTRLTVT.

The chain's CDR3 is CASSFYSYEQYF. CDR3 coding DNA: TGTGCCAGCAGCTTCTACTCCTACGAGCAGTACTTC. This chain uses TRBV11-2 with TRBJ2-7; D gene uncertain. Deletions cut 3 bases from V and 0 bases from J, with 3 bases between. The length of the CDR3 is 12 residues. Germline CDR1 SGHAT, CDR2 FQNNGV.

Only one count was recorded for this clone. The gene calls are TRBV4-3 and TRBJ1-6; D remains ambiguous. With 4 bases removed from V and 1 base from J, the gap between germline ends came to 11 bases. The CDR3 is 16 amino acids. Germline-derived CDR1 and CDR2 are LGHNA and YSLEER. DNA of the CDR3: TGCGCCAGCAGCCGGGAACCGGGATCCTATAATTCACCCCTCCACTTT. Translated: CASSREPGSYNSPLHF.

In this sample, this clone turned up once. The chain combines TRBV9 with TRBJ2-3, with D tentatively TRBD1 (5 bases). CDR3 length: 16 residues. Germline V CDR1 and CDR2: SGDLS, YYNGEE. V lost 3 bases, J lost 1 base, and 15 bases lay in between. The DNA for the CDR3 is TGTGCCAGCAGCGCCCCCAGGGTAAGCCGCACAGATACGCAGTATTTT. Its translation: CASSAPRVSRTDTQYF.

The CDR3 DNA reads TGTGCCAGCAGCCAGAACCGGGACATGTACGAGCAGTACTTC. Translating it yields CASSQNRDMYEQYF. The rearrangement links TRBV4-2 to TRBJ2-7; possible D gene TRBD1, 6 bases. The CDR3 spans 14 residues. CDR1 is LGHNA, CDR2 YNFKEQ, per germline. V was trimmed by 3 bases and J by 4 bases, leaving 13 bases between them.